A selection of T cell receptor beta chains follows, all from one sample in a study of blood T cell repertoires in COVID-19. Profiled with immunoSEQ multiplex PCR; TCRdb holds only in-frame clones, not every one. The data hold 250,000 or so clones, with around 90% observed a single time. Sequencing was performed on PBMCs or T cells enriched from blood (not recorded which). These receptors originate from a man between 45 and 60 years old who had been exposed to COVID-19. The CDR3 runs from the conserved cysteine through the conserved F or W.

>TRBV11-2
CASGFPRGVSSYNEQFF
>TRBV7-6
CASSLAGARGANVLTF
>TRBV5-6
CASSLAGWAGTEAFF
>TRBV27
CASSLNGGNTIYF
>TRBV11-1
CASSSTRGTGNTIYF
>TRBV29-1
CSVLDIRPYF
>TRBV27
CASSLGGGQSNQPQHF
>TRBV18
CASSPSGATEAFF
>TRBV27
CASSPTWSQTGRRLGNTIYF
>TRBV9
CASSVAGTPRGSYNEQFF
>TRBV19
CASSFLNQPQHF
>TRBV3-1/TRBV3-2
CASSRTGRQPQHF